This TCR beta chain was recorded in a study of blood T cells in healthy people across ages. Germline V lookup: CDR1 MDHEN, CDR2 SYDVKM. Germline trimming cut 6 bases from V and 6 bases from J; bases unmatched to any gene: 8. The CDR3 contains 14 residues. PCR was performed a second time for about 7 to 11 cycles using a sample-barcoded 5' primer and a J-beta primer mix. Using its own MiXCR run on the 5' RACE reads, TCRdb lists one record per CDR3 protein. The sample holds 1.5 million to 2 million distinct CDR3 sequences; roughly 28% are singletons and the top ten take less than 9.5%. The V gene is TRBV28, the J gene TRBJ2-7; 10 bases line up with TRBD1. The specimen was blood. The clonotype was recovered from a woman under 40 in good health. The DNA for the CDR3 is TGTGCCAGCAGGGCTCCCGGGACAGGGGTCGAGCAGTACTTC. It encodes CASRAPGTGVEQYF. The variable domain in full, with the rest retrieved from reference TRBV28 and TRBJ2-7, is DVKVTQSSRYLVKRTGEKVFLECVQDMDHENMFWYRQDPGLGLRLIYFSYDVKMKEKGDIPEGYSVSREKKERFSLILESASTNQTSMYLCASRAPGTGVEQYFGPGTRLTVT.